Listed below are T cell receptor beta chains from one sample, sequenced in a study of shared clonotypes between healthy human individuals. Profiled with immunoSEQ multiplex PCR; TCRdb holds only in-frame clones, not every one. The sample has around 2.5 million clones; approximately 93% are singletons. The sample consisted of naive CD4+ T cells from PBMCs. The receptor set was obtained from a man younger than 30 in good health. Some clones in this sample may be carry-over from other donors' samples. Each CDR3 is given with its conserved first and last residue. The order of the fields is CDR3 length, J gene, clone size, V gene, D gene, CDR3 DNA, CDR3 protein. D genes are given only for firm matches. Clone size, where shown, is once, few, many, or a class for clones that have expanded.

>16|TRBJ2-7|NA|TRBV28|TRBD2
TGTGCCAGCAGTTTAAGAGCTAGCGGGATTCGCTACGAGCAGTACTTC
CASSLRASGIRYEQYF
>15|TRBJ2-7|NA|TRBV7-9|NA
TGTGCCAGCAGCTTAGCACAGGACTGGTCCTACGAGCAGTACTTC
CASSLAQDWSYEQYF
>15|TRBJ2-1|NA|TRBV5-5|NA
TGTGCCAGCAGCTTAACTAGTAGCTCCTACAATGAGCAGTTCTTC
CASSLTSSSYNEQFF
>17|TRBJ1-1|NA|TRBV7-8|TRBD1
TGTGCCAGCAGCTTAGGGGACAGGGGCGCGGAGGACACTGAAGCTTTCTTT
CASSLGDRGAEDTEAFF
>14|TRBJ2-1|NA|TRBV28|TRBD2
TGTGCCAGCAGTCTAGCGGGAACCTACAATGAGCAGTTCTTC
CASSLAGTYNEQFF
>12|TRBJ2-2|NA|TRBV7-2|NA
TGTGCCAGCAGTCCTCGGGCCGGGGAGCTGTTTTTT
CASSPRAGELFF
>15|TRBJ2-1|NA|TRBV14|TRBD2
TGTGCCAGCAGCCAAGGGCTAGCGGGTGGCAATGAGCAGTTCTTC
CASSQGLAGGNEQFF
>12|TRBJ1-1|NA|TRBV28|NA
TGTGCCAGCAGTTCGGGGGGCACTGAAGCTTTCTTT
CASSSGGTEAFF
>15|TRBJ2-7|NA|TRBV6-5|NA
TGTGCCAGCAGACTTTACCCCAGGGGCCTGCACGAGCAGTACTTC
CASRLYPRGLHEQYF
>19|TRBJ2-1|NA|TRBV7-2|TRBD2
TGTGCCAGCAGCTTAAGGGCTAGCGGGTTCCCGAGCTCCTACAATGAGCAGTTCTTC
CASSLRASGFPSSYNEQFF
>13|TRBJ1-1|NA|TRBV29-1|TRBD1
TGCAGCGTTGTCTACCAGGGGACAGCTGAAGCTTTCTTT
CSVVYQGTAEAFF
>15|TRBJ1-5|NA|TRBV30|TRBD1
TGTGCCTGGAACCGGGACAGGGGAATAGGTCAGCCCCAGCATTTT
CAWNRDRGIGQPQHF
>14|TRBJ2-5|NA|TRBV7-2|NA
TGTGCCAGCAGCTTAGCGAGGATGGGGGAGACCCAGTACTTC
CASSLARMGETQYF
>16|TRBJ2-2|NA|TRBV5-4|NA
TGTGCCACCATCAAAACAGGGATCCCGAACACCGGGGAGCTGTTTTTT
CATIKTGIPNTGELFF
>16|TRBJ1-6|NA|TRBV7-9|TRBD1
TGTGCCAGCAGGGGGGACAGCGGCAGCGTCCATTCACCCCTCCACTTT
CASRGDSGSVHSPLHF
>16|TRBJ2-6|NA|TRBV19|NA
TGTGCCAGTAGTACCCCGTGGGGGGCTGGGGCCAACGTCCTGACTTTC
CASSTPWGAGANVLTF
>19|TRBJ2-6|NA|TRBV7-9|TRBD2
TGTGCCAGCAGCGAACCTCGGACTAGCGGATTCTCTGGGGCCAACGTCCTGACTTTC
CASSEPRTSGFSGANVLTF
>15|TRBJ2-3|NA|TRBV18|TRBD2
TGTGCCAGCTCACCCCTTACAGCGGGAGTTGATACGCAGTATTTT
CASSPLTAGVDTQYF
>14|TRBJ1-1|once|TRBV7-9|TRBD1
TGTGCCAGCAGCCCACGACAGGGTGGAACTGAAGCTTTCTTT
CASSPRQGGTEAFF
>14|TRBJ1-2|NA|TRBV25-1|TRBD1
TGTGCCAGCAGTGCCCGGGACAGAGGTCGGGGCTACACCTTC
CASSARDRGRGYTF
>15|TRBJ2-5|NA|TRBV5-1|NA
TGCGCCAGCAGCTTGGCCGTGACTAGGCAAGAGACCCAGTACTTC
CASSLAVTRQETQYF
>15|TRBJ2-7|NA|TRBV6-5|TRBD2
TGTGCCAGCAGCCCCCAGGCAGGGAGGGCCTACGAGCAGTACTTC
CASSPQAGRAYEQYF
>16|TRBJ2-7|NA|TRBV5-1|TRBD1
TGCGCCAGCAGCTTGGAGGCCTACAGGGGTGGTTACGAGCAGTACTTC
CASSLEAYRGGYEQYF
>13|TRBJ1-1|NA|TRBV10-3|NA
TGTGCCATCAGTGAATCGCCGAACACTGAAGCTTTCTTT
CAISESPNTEAFF
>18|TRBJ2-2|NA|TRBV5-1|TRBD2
TGCGCCAGCAGCTCTGGACTAGCGGGAGCCTCGAACACCGGGGAGCTGTTTTTT
CASSSGLAGASNTGELFF
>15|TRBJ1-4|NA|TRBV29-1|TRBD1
TGCAGCGTCGGCCACCTCCGGGACAGGGGAGAAAAACTGTTTTTT
CSVGHLRDRGEKLFF
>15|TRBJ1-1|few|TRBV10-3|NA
TGTGCCACCGCCGAAGACAGGAACATGAACACTGAAGCTTTCTTT
CATAEDRNMNTEAFF
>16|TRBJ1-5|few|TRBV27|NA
TGTGCCAGCAGTTTCACAGGATTGTATAGCAATCAGCCCCAGCATTTT
CASSFTGLYSNQPQHF
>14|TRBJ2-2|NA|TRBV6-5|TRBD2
TGTGCCAGCAGGTGGACTAGCGGGACCGGGGAGCTGTTTTTT
CASRWTSGTGELFF
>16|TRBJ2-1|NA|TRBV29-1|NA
TGCAGCGTTGAAGATCGCGGCGCAGTCTCCTACAATGAGCAGTTCTTC
CSVEDRGAVSYNEQFF
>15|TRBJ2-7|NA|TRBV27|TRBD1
TGTGCCAGCAGACTAGGGACAGGGGGCAAGTACGAGCAGTACTTC
CASRLGTGGKYEQYF